Listed here are 15 T cell receptor beta chains from one sample, sequenced in a study of blood T cell repertoires in COVID-19. Profiling relied on immunoSEQ multiplex PCR, and the TCRdb table lists in-frame clones only, not all of them. The sample yields under 150,000 clones, approximately 90% seen once. The sequencing input was peripheral blood. Every receptor here comes from a man aged 45-60 years with active or convalescent COVID-19.

V usage is TRBV6-1 and J usage is TRBJ1-1; tentative D call: TRBD1 (6 bases). V gave up 1 base and J gave up 3 bases, with 6 bases separating them. This CDR3 region has 13 residues. Germline CDR1 is MNHNS and CDR2 is SASEGT. The CDR3, as DNA: TGTGCCAGCAGTGAAGACAGGGACACTGAAGCTTTCTTT. It translates to CASSEDRDTEAFF.

The rearrangement joins TRBV6-6 to TRBJ1-4; D might be TRBD1 (6 bases). Germline V gives CDR1 MNHNY, CDR2 SVGAGI (reference sequence). The CDR3 has 15 residues. Trimming took off 0 bases at V and 5 bases at J, with 10 bases between the two ends. The CDR3 spells CASSYSLTGNEKLFF. The CDR3 DNA reads TGTGCCAGCAGTTACTCTCTGACAGGAAATGAAAAACTGTTTTTT.

The DNA of the CDR3 is TGCGCCAGCAGCCAAGGGACAGGGGTCGGTGAAGCTTTCTTT. Its protein product is CASSQGTGVGEAFF. This rearrangement joins TRBV4-3 to TRBJ1-1; TRBD1 aligns across 9 bases. The CDR3 is made up of 14 amino acids. Germline values: CDR1 LGHNA, CDR2 YSLEER. V gave up 1 base and J gave up 7 bases; unmatched junction bases: 4.

The chain links TRBV11-3 to TRBJ2-1, with D possibly being TRBD1 (6 bases). Between the trimmed V and J ends, which lost 4 bases and 15 bases, there was a span of 16 bases. The V gene's germline CDR1 is SGHNT and CDR2 YENEEA. The CDR3 has 12 residues. The CDR3, as DNA: TGTGCCAGCAGCTATGAAACAGGGAATCCGTTCTTC. This sequence encodes CASSYETGNPFF.

The chain uses TRBV30 and TRBJ2-5; D might be TRBD2 (6 bases). The CDR3 sequence is 14 residues long. Trimming took off 3 bases at V and 4 bases at J, with 15 bases between the two ends. The V gene's germline CDR1 is GTSNPN and CDR2 SVGIG (reference sequence). The CDR3 is CAWRGGLPRETQYF. The CDR3 nucleotides are TGTGCCTGGAGGGGCGGACTACCTAGAGAGACCCAGTACTTC.

V gene TRBV5-5 combines with J gene TRBJ1-2; 7 bases line up with TRBD1. The germline V gene has CDR1 SGHKS and CDR2 YYEKEE (reference sequence). V lost 7 bases to trimming and J lost 4 bases; unmatched junction nucleotides: 7. The CDR3 is 13 amino acids. This CDR3 is CASRQGVGYGYTF. The CDR3 DNA is TGTGCCAGCCGACAGGGAGTCGGCTATGGCTACACCTTC.

The chain is built from TRBV5-6 and TRBJ2-5; 10 bases are a match to TRBD1. Germline values: CDR1 SGHDT, CDR2 YYEEEE. V lost 4 bases to trimming and J lost 2 bases; unmatched junction nucleotides: 5. The CDR3 is 15 residues long. The CDR3 region is CASSETGGRQETQYF. DNA for the CDR3: TGTGCCAGCAGCGAGACAGGGGGCAGGCAAGAGACCCAGTACTTC.

This CDR3 is CASSPDAGTSIYTQYF. The CDR3 DNA reads TGTGCCAGCAGCCCTGACGCAGGGACTAGCATATATACGCAGTATTTT. The genes are TRBV5-4 and TRBJ2-3, with 9 positions matching TRBD2. The length of the CDR3 is 16 residues. Germline V lookup: CDR1 SGHNT, CDR2 YYREEE (reference sequence). V lost 4 bases and J lost 7; bases outside the gene matches: 13. Drawing the rest from reference TRBV5-4 and TRBJ2-3, the complete variable domain is ETGVTQSPTHLIKTRGQQVTLRCSSQSGHNTVSWYQQALGQGPQFIFQYYREEENGRGNFPPRFSGLQFPNYSSELNVNALELDDSALYLCASSPDAGTSIYTQYFGPGTRLTVL.

The rearrangement joins TRBV18 to TRBJ2-2, with 7 nucleotides matching TRBD1. This CDR3 is 17 amino acids long. With 2 bases clipped from V and 3 bases from J, the junction kept 9 bases outside the gene matches. The germline gives CDR1 KGHSH, CDR2 LQKENI. Written as DNA, the CDR3 is TGTGCCAGCTCACCAGGATTGACAGGGAGCGACACCGGGGAGCTGTTTTTT. Translated: CASSPGLTGSDTGELFF.

The chain has TRBV6-6 and TRBJ2-3, with TRBD2 identical over 14 bases. V shed 5 bases and J 7 bases; nucleotides not matched to a gene: 8. This CDR3 has 16 residues. Germline-derived CDR1 and CDR2 are MNHNY and SVGAGI (reference sequence). The CDR3 spells CASSRLAGGPINTQYF. The CDR3 DNA reads TGTGCCAGCAGTCGACTAGCGGGAGGGCCTATTAATACGCAGTATTTT.

The gene calls are TRBV2 and TRBJ2-3, with 10 bases matching TRBD1. V was pared by 2 bases and J by 7 bases, with 6 bases of the junction left unmatched. This CDR3 contains 15 residues. Germline V gene data show CDR1 as SNHLY and CDR2 as FYNNEI. The CDR3 is CASSERQGAVYTQYF. CDR3 DNA: TGTGCCAGCAGTGAAAGACAGGGGGCGGTATATACGCAGTATTTT.

V and J are TRBV29-1 and TRBJ2-1; D unclear. The V end lost 3 bases, the J end lost 8 bases, and 11 bases lay between the germline ends. This CDR3 has 12 residues. The V gene's germline CDR1 is SQVTM and CDR2 ANQGSEA. Written as DNA, the CDR3 is TGCAGCGTTGAGCGTGGTTCCGATGAGCAGTTCTTC. This codes for CSVERGSDEQFF.

V is TRBV5-1 and J is TRBJ1-6, with 9 bases lining up with TRBD1. Germline-derived CDR1 and CDR2 are SGHRS and YFSETQ. This CDR3 is built from 17 residues. Trimming cost V 4 bases and J 2 bases; bases outside gene matches: 7. CDR3 in DNA: TGCGCCAGCAGCAGAGTACAGGGGGCGGCCTATAATTCACCCCTCCACTTT. This sequence encodes CASSRVQGAAYNSPLHF.

This chain joins TRBV7-2 and TRBJ1-5; D ambiguous. The CDR3 has 13 amino acids. The germline gives CDR1 SGHTA, CDR2 FQGNSA. V was trimmed by 3 bases and J by 0 bases, leaving 3 bases between them. CDR3 in DNA: TGTGCCAGCAGCTTTAGTAGCAATCAGCCCCAGCATTTT. This encodes CASSFSSNQPQHF.

The sample holds one count of this clone. The CDR3 loop is CATSDWTGYGYTF. The CDR3 DNA reads TGTGCCACCAGTGACTGGACAGGCTATGGCTACACCTTC. The chain joins TRBV24-1 to TRBJ1-2, with 7 positions matching TRBD1. This CDR3 comprises 13 residues. CDR1 and CDR2 (germline): KGHDR, SFDVKD. The J segment lost 4 bases and the V segment lost 4 bases, leaving 2 bases of the junction unmatched.